The sample holds a few counts of the clone carrying this T cell receptor (beta chain). The data were obtained in a study of blood T cell repertoires in COVID-19. Clones were sequenced by immunoSEQ multiplex PCR, and TCRdb holds only the in-frame ones, with some missing. The sample has roughly 34,000 clones, approximately 80% seen once; the top ten hold approximately 15%. V lost 2 bases and J lost 7; bases outside the gene matches: 15. CDR1 is MDHEN and CDR2 is SYDVKM in the germline V gene. CDR3 length equals 17 residues. Sequenced: peripheral blood. The chain uses TRBV28 and TRBJ1-2; 8 nucleotides align to TRBD1. The clonotype was recovered from a woman between 70 and 85 years old with acute or convalescent COVID-19. Here the CDR3 reads CASSLPTRTGYSAGYTF. In DNA form, the CDR3 reads TGTGCCAGCAGTTTACCTACTCGGACAGGGTACTCAGCTGGCTACACCTTC.